The 8 T cell receptor beta chains given below trace back to one sample, sequenced in a study of blood T cells in healthy people across ages (dated by TCRdb to the mid-2010s). Library method: 5' RACE. These reads were obtained on an Illumina HiSeq 2500. A second PCR of about 6 to 12 cycles was run with a J-beta primer mix and a sample-barcoded 5' primer. The public reads were reanalyzed by TCRdb: fastp trimming at Q25, MiXCR alignment, in-frame beta chains only. Identical CDR3 proteins give one entry, which carries the most common genes and DNA. The sample table lists 750,000 to 850,000 distinct CDR3 sequences, roughly 25% of them with a count of one. The top ten clonotypes cover 3.7% of the sample. The same specimen was also included in a second study, on T cells of mothers and their children.

Material for sequencing was blood. The receptors shown here come from a boy aged 5-17 years in good health.

This clonotype was recorded a few times. The chain recombines TRBV20-1 with TRBJ2-2; D is uncertain. Germline V gene data show CDR1 as DFQATT and CDR2 as SNEGSKA (reference sequence). The CDR3 spans 12 residues. V lost 6 bases, J lost 3 bases, and 8 bases lay in between. The CDR3 DNA reads TGCAGTGCCGACGGAGACACCGGGGAGCTGTTTTTT. Its translation is CSADGDTGELFF.

This clonotype showed up just a few times. This rearrangement joins TRBV4-1 to TRBJ2-3, with TRBD2 matching over 13 bases. The germline CDR1 and CDR2 sequences are MGHRA and YSYEKL. This CDR3 spans 17 amino acids. After removal of 2 bases from V and 2 bases from J, the junction contained 4 bases not matched to a gene. CDR3 region: CASSQTGTSGATDTQYF. CDR3 nucleotide sequence: TGCGCCAGCAGCCAAACGGGGACTAGCGGGGCCACAGATACGCAGTATTTT.

This clonotype was detected only a few times. J is TRBJ2-1 and V is TRBV29-1, with D maybe TRBD1 (6 bases). Germline V gene sequence: CDR1 SQVTM, CDR2 ANQGSEA. V lost 4 bases to trimming and J lost 0 bases, with 16 bases between them. There are 16 residues in the CDR3. This chain's CDR3 is CSVVIVGTSSYNEQFF. CDR3 DNA sequence: TGCAGCGTTGTAATCGTTGGGACAAGCTCCTACAATGAGCAGTTCTTC.

The CDR3 region is CSAAGGGVGYEQYF. The CDR3 DNA is TGCAGTGCTGCCGGCGGGGGGGTGGGCTACGAGCAGTACTTC. J is TRBJ2-5 and V is TRBV20-1; 9 bases fit TRBD2. The DNA end is more similar to TRBJ2-7, so the J call may be wrong. This CDR3 comprises 14 residues. Germline V lookup: CDR1 DFQATT, CDR2 SNEGSKA (reference sequence).

This chain links TRBV29-1 with TRBJ1-1, with D hard to call. Trimming pared 5 bases from V and 5 bases from J, leaving 6 bases between. CDR3 size: 10 residues. In germline, CDR1 is SQVTM, CDR2 ANQGSEA. The CDR3 DNA reads as TGCAGCGTTTTTGAGACTGAAGCTTTCTTT. Its translation: CSVFETEAFF.

The CDR3 DNA reads TGCGCCAGCAGCGAACGTATCGAGAACACCGGGGAGCTGTTTTTT. Amino acid sequence: CASSERIENTGELFF. V and J are TRBV4-3 and TRBJ2-2; D uncertain. The CDR3 consists of 15 residues. The V end was cut by 5 bases, the J end by 1 base, with 11 bases between. The V gene's germline CDR1 is LGHNA and CDR2 YSLEER.

The rearrangement uses TRBV7-2 and TRBJ2-1; the D gene is possibly TRBD1 (7 bases). This CDR3 contains 15 residues. Germline V gene lookup returns CDR1 SGHTA and CDR2 FQGNSA. V was cut by 2 bases and J by 9 bases, with 17 bases left in between. The chain's CDR3 is CASSLRQGLLGEQFF. DNA of the CDR3: TGTGCCAGCAGCTTAAGACAGGGACTCCTGGGTGAGCAGTTCTTC.

In this sample, this clonotype turned up once. The V and J genes are TRBV18 and TRBJ2-7; D unclear. V was trimmed by 2 bases and J by 0 bases, leaving 8 bases between them. CDR1 is KGHSH, CDR2 LQKENI, per germline. This CDR3 has 14 residues. The chain's CDR3 is CASSPSATSYEQYF. The CDR3 DNA sequence: TGTGCCAGCTCACCATCGGCTACCTCCTACGAGCAGTACTTC. Full variable domain (rest looked up from reference TRBV18 and TRBJ2-7): NAGVMQNPRHLVRRRGQEARLRCSPMKGHSHVYWYRQLPEEGLKFMVYLQKENIIDESGMPKERFSAEFPKEGPSILRIQQVVRGDSAAYFCASSPSATSYEQYFGPGTRLTVT.